Shown below are 24 T cell receptor beta chains from a single sample sequenced in a study of blood T cell repertoires in COVID-19. Assay: immunoSEQ multiplex PCR; the TCRdb copy retains only in-frame clones and omits some. The sample lists 70,000 to 95,000 clones, about 90% occurring once. Sequenced material: peripheral blood. Receptor source: a human donor with active COVID-19. The donor label of this sample is uncertain.

The gene calls are TRBV2 and TRBJ1-2, with D tentatively TRBD1 (5 bases). CDR1 SNHLY and CDR2 FYNNEI come from the germline V gene. V gave up 5 bases and J gave up 8 bases, with 15 bases separating them. The CDR3 totals 13 residues. CDR3 amino acids: CASSPRGGDGYTF. CDR3 in DNA: TGTGCCAGCAGTCCGAGGGGAGGGGACGGCTACACCTTC.

CDR3 bases: TGTGCCAGCACCTTAGGGGGCCTCACTGAAGCTTTCTTT. Protein product: CASTLGGLTEAFF. The rearrangement uses TRBV12-3 or TRBV12-4 and TRBJ1-1, with 7 bases matching TRBD1. CDR3 length: 13 amino acids. With V trimmed by 7 bases and J by 4 bases, 6 bases remained unmatched.

The chain couples TRBV6-1 to TRBJ2-5; 10 bases fit TRBD2. The CDR3 is made up of 16 amino acids. Germline CDR1 is MNHNS and CDR2 is SASEGT. V was pared by 2 bases and J by 4 bases, with 7 bases of the junction left unmatched. DNA of the CDR3: TGTGCCAGCAGTGAACCGAGCGGGGGGGCAGGAGAGACCCAGTACTTC. Encoded protein: CASSEPSGGAGETQYF.

The chain joins TRBV6-5 to TRBJ2-3; 9 bases are a match to TRBD2. CDR1 is MNHEY and CDR2 is SVGAGI in the germline V gene. Germline trimming cut 6 bases from V and 4 bases from J; bases unmatched to any gene: 8. CDR3 length: 15 residues. The CDR3 region has the DNA TGTGCCAGCAGCAAGCGGGGGGCCCGCCCAGATACGCAGTATTTT. Amino acid sequence: CASSKRGARPDTQYF.

The chain couples TRBV6-5 to TRBJ1-1, with TRBD1 identical over 9 bases. This CDR3 contains 13 residues. The V and J ends lost 7 bases and 6 bases, in that order; junction bases with no gene match: 6. CDR1 is MNHEY and CDR2 is SVGAGI in the germline V gene. The CDR3 nucleotides read TGTGCCAGCACACAGACAGGGGGGGCTGAAGCTTTCTTT. It translates to CASTQTGGAEAFF.

This chain uses TRBV5-6 with TRBJ2-2, with 10 bases aligning to TRBD1. V was pared by 2 bases and J by 4 bases, with 5 bases of the junction left unmatched. There are 16 residues in the CDR3. The germline V gene encodes CDR1 SGHDT and CDR2 YYEEEE. The CDR3 sequence is CASSFTGQGSTGELFF. CDR3 nucleotides: TGTGCCAGCAGCTTTACGGGACAGGGGTCCACCGGGGAGCTGTTTTTT.

The chain employs TRBV7-9 and TRBJ2-3; TRBD2 aligns across 10 bases. V lost 3 bases and J lost 3; bases outside the gene matches: 3. CDR1 is SEHNR and CDR2 is FQNEAQ in the germline V gene (reference sequence). The CDR3 has 15 amino acids. As DNA, the CDR3 is TGTGCCAGCAGCTTGGGTAGCGGGGGGACAGATACGCAGTATTTT. It is translated as CASSLGSGGTDTQYF.

The rearrangement joins TRBV11-2 to TRBJ2-3, with unresolved D. CDR1 is SGHAT and CDR2 is FQNNGV in the germline V gene. The CDR3 is 15 residues long. The V gene lost 4 bases and the J gene lost 1 base, with 12 bases spanning the gap. The CDR3 region has the DNA TGTGCCAGCAGCTCGACAATGAGAGGCACAGATACGCAGTATTTT. Translating it yields CASSSTMRGTDTQYF. The entire variable domain, with the rest obtained from reference TRBV11-2 and TRBJ2-3, is as follows: EAGVAQSPRYKIIEKRQSVAFWCNPISGHATLYWYQQILGQGPKLLIQFQNNGVVDDSQLPKDRFSAERLKGVDSTLKIQPAKLEDSAVYLCASSSTMRGTDTQYFGPGTRLTVL.

This chain links TRBV19 with TRBJ2-1, with 11 bases aligning to TRBD1. V was clipped by 6 bases and J by 6 bases; unmatched bases: 7. The CDR3 is 15 residues long. Per germline, CDR1 LNHDA and CDR2 SQIVND (reference sequence). The CDR3 coding sequence is TGTGCCAGTAGCGAAAGGACAGGGGGCCGCAATGAGCAGTTCTTC. Protein: CASSERTGGRNEQFF. The full variable domain, completed using reference TRBV19 and TRBJ2-1, is DGGITQSPKYLFRKEGQNVTLSCEQNLNHDAMYWYRQDPGQGLRLIYYSQIVNDFQKGDIAEGYSVSREKKESFPLTVTSAQKNPTAFYLCASSERTGGRNEQFFGPGTRLTVL.

The V gene is TRBV6-1, the J gene TRBJ2-2; weak D call: TRBD1 (5 bases). The V gene's germline CDR1 is MNHNS and CDR2 SASEGT. The CDR3 sequence is 17 residues long. V was shortened by 4 bases and J by 4 bases, with 19 bases between the two germline ends. The CDR3 spells CASSGYLAGKGTGELFF. In nucleotides, the CDR3 is TGTGCCAGCAGTGGTTATTTAGCAGGGAAGGGCACCGGGGAGCTGTTTTTT.

J is TRBJ1-1 and V is TRBV6-1, with 12 bases identical to TRBD1. J lost 9 bases, V lost 2 bases, and 13 bases had no gene match. The germline V gene has CDR1 MNHNS and CDR2 SASEGT. CDR3 size: 17 residues. CDR3 DNA: TGTGCCAGCAGTGAACTACCCGGGACAGGGGGCTTTGGGAAAGCTTTCTTT. Its protein product is CASSELPGTGGFGKAFF.

J is TRBJ2-1 and V is TRBV3-1 (or the pseudogene TRBV3-2), with TRBD2 matching 10 bases. Germline assignment: CDR1 LGHDT and CDR2 YNNKEL (reference sequence). V shed 5 bases and J 7 bases; nucleotides not matched to a gene: 5. This CDR3 comprises 14 residues. Here the CDR3 DNA reads TGTGCCAGCAGCGTAGCGGGGGGTACAAATGAGCAGTTCTTC. Protein: CASSVAGGTNEQFF.

The J gene is TRBJ1-3, the V gene TRBV2; possible D gene TRBD1, 5 bases. CDR3 length equals 15 residues. Germline V gene sequence: CDR1 SNHLY, CDR2 FYNNEI. V was trimmed by 2 bases and J by 0 bases, leaving 8 bases between them. The CDR3 sequence: CASSEFRDSGNTIYF. In DNA form, the CDR3 reads TGTGCCAGCAGTGAATTCAGGGACTCTGGAAACACCATATATTTT.

In its sample, this clone was seen once. The chain has TRBV5-1 and TRBJ2-5; D remains ambiguous. The ends were cut back, 2 bases at V and 1 base at J, with 15 bases in the middle. The CDR3 contains 16 residues. Looked up from germline, CDR1 is SGHRS and CDR2 is YFSETQ. The CDR3 reads CASSFGRHIPQETQYF. The CDR3 DNA is TGCGCCAGCAGCTTCGGCAGGCATATCCCCCAAGAGACCCAGTACTTC.

CDR3 region: CASSFEGGLLNEQFF. The CDR3 region has the DNA TGTGCCAGCAGTTTTGAGGGGGGGCTTTTAAATGAGCAGTTCTTC. The chain links TRBV6-2 or TRBV6-3 to TRBJ2-1, with a tentative D call TRBD2 (7 bases). The V end was cut by 4 bases, the J end by 7 bases, with 17 bases between. Germline CDR1 MNHEY, CDR2 SVGEGT. The CDR3 length is 15 residues.

This chain links TRBV5-4 with TRBJ2-2; D is undetermined. The V end lost 4 bases, the J end lost 7 bases, and 11 bases lay between the germline ends. This CDR3 is 13 amino acids long. Germline-derived CDR1 and CDR2 are SGHNT and YYREEE (reference sequence). CDR3 protein: CASSQVLSGELFF. As DNA, the CDR3 is TGTGCCAGCAGCCAAGTTCTAAGCGGGGAGCTGTTTTTT.

This clone was seen a few times. The chain joins TRBV9 to TRBJ2-7; D ambiguous. V shed 4 bases and J shed 0 bases, with 11 bases lying between them. CDR1 is SGDLS and CDR2 is YYNGEE in the germline V gene. The CDR3 has 14 amino acids. CDR3 nucleotides: TGTGCCAGCAGCATTAACAGTGTCTCCTACGAGCAGTACTTC. Residues: CASSINSVSYEQYF.

The rearrangement joins TRBV7-2 to TRBJ2-5, with D perhaps TRBD1 (5 bases). Germline CDR1 SGHTA, CDR2 FQGNSA. CDR3 length equals 15 residues. Trimming cost V 0 bases and J 1 base, with 9 bases left between them. The CDR3 bases are TGTGCCAGCAGCTTAGCAGGGGTACTCCAAGAGACCCAGTACTTC. Its protein product is CASSLAGVLQETQYF.

The chain carries TRBV6-5 and TRBJ2-5, with 7 bases that match TRBD1. Trimming removed 2 bases from V and 2 bases from J; junction bases left unmatched: 5. Germline V gives CDR1 MNHEY, CDR2 SVGAGI. The CDR3 is 15 residues long. The CDR3 here is CASSYRRGPQETQYF. As DNA, the CDR3 is TGTGCCAGCAGTTACAGAAGGGGGCCGCAAGAGACCCAGTACTTC.

This clone was detected only once. The J gene is TRBJ2-7, the V gene TRBV7-8; 12 nucleotides agree with TRBD2. Germline V lookup: CDR1 SGHVS, CDR2 FQNEAQ. V lost 6 bases, J lost 7 bases, and 13 bases stayed unmatched. The length of the CDR3 is 16 residues. CDR3 DNA sequence: TGTGCCAGCAGGAAGGGACTAGCGGGTCCCCAAGGGGAGCAGTACTTC. Translated, it gives CASRKGLAGPQGEQYF.

This chain uses TRBV11-2 with TRBJ1-6, with 7 bases identical to TRBD1. With V trimmed by 5 bases and J by 6 bases, 4 bases remained unmatched. The CDR3 is 14 residues long. CDR1 SGHAT and CDR2 FQNNGV come from the germline V gene. The CDR3: CASSLGQPNSPLHF. CDR3 nucleotide sequence: TGTGCCAGCAGCCTGGGACAGCCTAATTCACCCCTCCACTTT.

The V gene is TRBV12-3 or TRBV12-4, the J gene TRBJ2-7; no clear D. The CDR3 covers 13 residues. Trimming took 7 bases from V and 4 from J, leaving 14 bases between them. CDR3 DNA: TGTGCCAGCACCCCGTCCCCCTATTACGAGCAGTACTTC. The encoded protein is CASTPSPYYEQYF.

V usage is TRBV7-9 and J usage is TRBJ2-5, with D perhaps TRBD2 (7 bases). Trimming stripped 5 bases from V and 5 bases from J, with 21 bases between. This CDR3 spans 16 amino acids. The germline gives CDR1 SEHNR, CDR2 FQNEAQ (reference sequence). CDR3 in amino acids: CASSHSGGQAAETQYF. DNA of the CDR3: TGTGCCAGCAGCCACTCGGGGGGCCAAGCGGCGGAGACCCAGTACTTC.

The J gene is TRBJ1-1, the V gene TRBV5-1; D is unclear. Germline-derived CDR1 and CDR2 are SGHRS and YFSETQ. This CDR3 region has 15 residues. V was clipped by 0 bases and J by 3 bases, with 12 bases between them. The CDR3 DNA reads TGCGCCAGCAGCTTGGGCGGGCCCACCCACACTGAAGCTTTCTTT. It specifies CASSLGGPTHTEAFF.